The subject of this entry is one TCR beta chain. J gave up 0 bases and V 8 bases, and 2 bases lay outside the gene matches. Germline V CDR1 and CDR2: SNHLY, FYNNEI. CDR3 length: 14 residues. These data are taken from a study of blood T cell repertoires in COVID-19. Study summary: Acute and convalescent COVID-19 samples came from the United States, Italy and Spain. Nucleic acid was either cDNA or gDNA, and it came from T cells, B-cell-depleted T cells, or PBMCs.

Per the original data handling: How many nucleated cells were present was estimated from reference gene primer amplification. Assay: immunoSEQ multiplex PCR; the TCRdb copy retains only in-frame clones and omits some. V, J and clone size were drawn from that table, and D and trimming were deduced from the DNA. The sample has nearly 350,000 clones; around 91% are singletons. Sequencing input: peripheral blood. The TCR sequence derives from a woman in her late teens or twenties who had recovered from COVID-19. J is TRBJ1-1 and V is TRBV2; TRBD1 matches at 11 bases. The CDR3 coding sequence is TGTGCCAGCCGGGACAGGGGGATGAACACTGAAGCTTTCTTT. As protein: CASRDRGMNTEAFF.